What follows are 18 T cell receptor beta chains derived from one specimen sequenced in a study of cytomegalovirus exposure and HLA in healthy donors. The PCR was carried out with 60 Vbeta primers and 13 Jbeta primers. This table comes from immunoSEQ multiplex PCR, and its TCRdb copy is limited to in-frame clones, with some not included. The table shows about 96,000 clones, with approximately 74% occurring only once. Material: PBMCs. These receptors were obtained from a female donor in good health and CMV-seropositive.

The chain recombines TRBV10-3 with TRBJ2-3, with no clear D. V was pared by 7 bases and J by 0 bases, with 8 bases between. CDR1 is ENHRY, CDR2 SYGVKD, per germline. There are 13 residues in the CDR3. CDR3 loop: CAITASSTDTQYF. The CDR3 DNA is TGTGCCATCACCGCGTCTAGCACAGATACGCAGTATTTT.

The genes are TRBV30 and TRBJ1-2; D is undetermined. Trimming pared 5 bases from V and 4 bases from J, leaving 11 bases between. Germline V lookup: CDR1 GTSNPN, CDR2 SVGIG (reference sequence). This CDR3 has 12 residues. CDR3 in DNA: TGTGCCTGGGTGCGGGAAAGCTATGGCTACACCTTC. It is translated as CAWVRESYGYTF.

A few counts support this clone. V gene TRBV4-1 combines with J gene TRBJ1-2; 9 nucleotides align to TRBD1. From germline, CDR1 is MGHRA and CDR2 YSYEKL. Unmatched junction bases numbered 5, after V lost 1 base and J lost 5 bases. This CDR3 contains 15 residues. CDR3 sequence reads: CASSQGETGGYGYTF. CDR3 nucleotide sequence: TGCGCCAGCAGCCAAGGGGAGACAGGGGGTTATGGCTACACCTTC.

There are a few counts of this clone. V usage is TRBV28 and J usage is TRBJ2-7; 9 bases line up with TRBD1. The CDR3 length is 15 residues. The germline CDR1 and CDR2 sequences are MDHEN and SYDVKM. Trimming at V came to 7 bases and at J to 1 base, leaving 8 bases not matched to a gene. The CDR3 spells CASTARTGASYEQYF. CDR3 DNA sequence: TGTGCCAGCACCGCACGGACAGGGGCTTCCTACGAGCAGTACTTC.

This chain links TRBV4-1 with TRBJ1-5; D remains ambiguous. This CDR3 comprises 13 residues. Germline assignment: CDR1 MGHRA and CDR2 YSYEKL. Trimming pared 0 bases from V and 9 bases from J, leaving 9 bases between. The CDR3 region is CASSQEPRGPQHF. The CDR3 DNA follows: TGCGCCAGCAGCCAAGAGCCCCGGGGGCCCCAGCATTTT.

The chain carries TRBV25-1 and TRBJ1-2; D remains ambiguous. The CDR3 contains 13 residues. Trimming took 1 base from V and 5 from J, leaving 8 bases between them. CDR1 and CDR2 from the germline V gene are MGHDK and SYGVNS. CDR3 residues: CASSELRGYGYTF. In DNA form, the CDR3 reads TGTGCCAGCAGTGAATTAAGAGGATATGGCTACACCTTC.

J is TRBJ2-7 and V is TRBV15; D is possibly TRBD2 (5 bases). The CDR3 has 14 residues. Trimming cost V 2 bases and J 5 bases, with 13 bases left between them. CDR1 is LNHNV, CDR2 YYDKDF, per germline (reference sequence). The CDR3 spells CATSRSGPPDEQYF. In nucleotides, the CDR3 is TGTGCCACCAGCAGAAGCGGACCCCCTGACGAGCAGTACTTC.

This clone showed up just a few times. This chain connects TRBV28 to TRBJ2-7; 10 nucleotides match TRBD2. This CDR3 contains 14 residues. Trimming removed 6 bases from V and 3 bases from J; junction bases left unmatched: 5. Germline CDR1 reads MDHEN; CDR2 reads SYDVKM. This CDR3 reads CASSTIAGGYEQYF. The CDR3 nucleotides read TGTGCCAGCAGCACTATAGCGGGAGGCTACGAGCAGTACTTC.

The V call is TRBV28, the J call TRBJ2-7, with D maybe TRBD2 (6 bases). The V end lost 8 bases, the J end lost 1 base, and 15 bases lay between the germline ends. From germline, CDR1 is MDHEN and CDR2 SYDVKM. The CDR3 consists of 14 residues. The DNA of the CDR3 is TGTGCCAGCGGGCTCGGGACTGTTTCCTACGAGCAGTACTTC. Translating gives CASGLGTVSYEQYF.

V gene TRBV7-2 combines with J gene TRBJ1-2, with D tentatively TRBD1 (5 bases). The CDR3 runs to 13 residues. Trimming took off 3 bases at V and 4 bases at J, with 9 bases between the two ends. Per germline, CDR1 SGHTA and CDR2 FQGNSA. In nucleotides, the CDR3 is TGTGCCAGCAGCTTTACAGGTGGCTATGGCTACACCTTC. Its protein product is CASSFTGGYGYTF.

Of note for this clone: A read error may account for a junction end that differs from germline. Here the CDR3 DNA reads TGTGCTAGCAGCTTAGTCGGAGAGACCCAGTACTTC. Amino acids: CASSLVGETQYF. The chain combines TRBV7-7 with TRBJ2-5; D is unresolved. The CDR3 has 12 residues. Germline lookup yields CDR1 SSHAT and CDR2 FNYEAQ (reference sequence).

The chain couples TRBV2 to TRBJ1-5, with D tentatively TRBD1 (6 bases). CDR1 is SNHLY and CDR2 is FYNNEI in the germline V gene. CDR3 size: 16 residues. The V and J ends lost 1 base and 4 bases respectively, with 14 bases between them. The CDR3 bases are TGTGCCAGCAGTGAAGGGTGGGACAATCGTAATCAGCCCCAGCATTTT. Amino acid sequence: CASSEGWDNRNQPQHF.

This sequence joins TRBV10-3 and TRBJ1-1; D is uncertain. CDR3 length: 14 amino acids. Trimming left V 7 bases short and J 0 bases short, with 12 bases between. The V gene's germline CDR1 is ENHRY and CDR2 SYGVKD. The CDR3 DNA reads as TGTGCCATCAACCCAGGAACACTGAACACTGAAGCTTTCTTT. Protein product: CAINPGTLNTEAFF.

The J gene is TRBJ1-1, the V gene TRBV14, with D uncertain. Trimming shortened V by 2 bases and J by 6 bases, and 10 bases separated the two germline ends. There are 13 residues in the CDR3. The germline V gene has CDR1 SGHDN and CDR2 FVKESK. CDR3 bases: TGTGCCAGCAGCCAACAGAGGGAGGCTGAAGCTTTCTTT. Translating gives CASSQQREAEAFF.

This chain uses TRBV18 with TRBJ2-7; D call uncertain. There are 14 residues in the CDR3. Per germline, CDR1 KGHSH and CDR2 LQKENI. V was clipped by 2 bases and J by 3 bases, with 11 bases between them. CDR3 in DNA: TGTGCCAGCTCACCAGGGCCATCTCACTACGAGCAGTACTTC. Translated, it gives CASSPGPSHYEQYF.

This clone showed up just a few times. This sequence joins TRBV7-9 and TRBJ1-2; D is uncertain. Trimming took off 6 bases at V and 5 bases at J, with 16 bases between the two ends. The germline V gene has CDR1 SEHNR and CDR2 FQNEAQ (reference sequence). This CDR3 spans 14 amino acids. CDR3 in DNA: TGTGCCAGCAGTCCCCGGAGAGGGCTTTATGGCTACACCTTC. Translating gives CASSPRRGLYGYTF.

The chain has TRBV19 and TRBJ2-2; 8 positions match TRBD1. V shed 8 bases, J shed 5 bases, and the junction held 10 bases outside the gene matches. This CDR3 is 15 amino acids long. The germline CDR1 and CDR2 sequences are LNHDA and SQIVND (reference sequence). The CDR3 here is CASSRTGTVTGELFF. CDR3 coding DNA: TGTGCCAGTTCTCGGACAGGGACGGTTACCGGGGAGCTGTTTTTT.

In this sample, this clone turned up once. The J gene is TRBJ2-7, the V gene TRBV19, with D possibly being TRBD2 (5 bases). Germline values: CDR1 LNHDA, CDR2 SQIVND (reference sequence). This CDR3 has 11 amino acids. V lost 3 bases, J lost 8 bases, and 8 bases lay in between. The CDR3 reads CASSMEDQQYF. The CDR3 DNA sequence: TGTGCCAGTAGTATGGAGGATCAGCAGTACTTC.